What follows are 20 T cell receptor beta chains derived from one specimen sequenced in a study of T cell repertoires in cytomegalovirus infection. Their target antigens are unknown. Via MiXCR, TCRdb re-called the reads, giving one row per CDR3 protein. The sample contains 45,000 to 50,000 distinct CDR3 sequences, about a fifth of which appear only once. The material sequenced was CD8+ T cells from cultured PBMCs, taken from culture after CMV antigen stimulation. These receptors all stem from a human donor in good health (CMV status not recorded). Some clones in this sample may be carry-over from other donors' samples.

About this clonotype: The junction departs from the called germline gene at one end, perhaps through a read error. The rearrangement uses TRBV7-8 and TRBJ1-5, with TRBD1 as a possible D gene (5 bases). The CDR3 is made up of 14 amino acids. From germline, CDR1 is SGHVS and CDR2 FQNEAQ. Here the CDR3 DNA reads TGTGCCAGCAGCTACCGGGGCAATGATCAGCACCAGCTTTTT. This codes for CASSYRGNDQHQLF.

The table lists this clonotype with many counts. The V call is TRBV11-2, the J call TRBJ2-3, with 7 bases identical to TRBD1. After removal of 5 bases from V and 4 bases from J, the junction contained 12 bases not matched to a gene. CDR1 and CDR2 (germline): SGHAT, FQNNGV. The CDR3 is made up of 16 amino acids. CDR3 sequence: CASSATGLSDPDTQYF. CDR3 bases: TGTGCCAGCAGCGCGACAGGGCTAAGCGACCCAGATACGCAGTATTTT.

With regard to this clonotype: This may be a read error, as it is one base from a much larger clone. The chain joins TRBV12-3 or TRBV12-4 to TRBJ2-4, with D possibly TRBD1 on 6 matching bases. This CDR3 comprises 13 residues. The CDR3 is CASRLGRGNIQYF. As DNA, the CDR3 is TGTGCCAGCAGATTAGGCAGGGGAAACATTCAGTACTTC.

The gene calls are TRBV30 and TRBJ2-5; D uncertain. From germline, CDR1 is GTSNPN and CDR2 SVGIG (reference sequence). The CDR3 is 13 amino acids. V was clipped by 0 bases and J by 5 bases, with 10 bases between them. For the CDR3, the DNA is TGTGCCTGGAGTGTCGGTCTCGGGGAGACCCAGTACTTC. Protein sequence: CAWSVGLGETQYF.

This rearrangement joins TRBV7-9 to TRBJ1-1; D gene uncertain. Germline CDR1 SEHNR, CDR2 FQNEAQ (reference sequence). Between the trimmed V and J ends, which lost 5 bases and 6 bases, there was a span of 7 bases. The CDR3 totals 11 residues. Written as DNA, the CDR3 is TGTGCCAGCAGCGAACCCGCTGAAGCTTTCTTT. It codes for CASSEPAEAFF.

The V gene is TRBV4-1, the J gene TRBJ2-1, with D uncertain. V was pared by 2 bases and J by 11 bases, with 16 bases between. The germline CDR1 and CDR2 sequences are MGHRA and YSYEKL. This CDR3 has 14 amino acids. The CDR3 region is CASSQTWNPSKQFF. CDR3 sequence (DNA): TGCGCCAGCAGCCAAACATGGAATCCCAGCAAGCAGTTCTTC.

The chain recombines TRBV28 with TRBJ1-5; the D gene is possibly TRBD1 (6 bases). The CDR3 contains 16 residues. Germline V gene lookup returns CDR1 MDHEN and CDR2 SYDVKM. Between the trimmed V and J ends, which lost 6 bases and 2 bases, there was a span of 17 bases. CDR3 sequence reads: CASSLRQEDGNQPQHF. The CDR3 DNA follows: TGTGCCAGCAGCCTCCGACAGGAGGATGGCAATCAGCCCCAGCATTTT.

This clonotype was observed at least ten times. The CDR3 reads CASSLRLFYNEQFF. In nucleotides, the CDR3 is TGTGCCAGCAGCTTAAGACTCTTCTACAATGAGCAGTTCTTC. V and J are TRBV7-8 and TRBJ2-1; unclear D gene. V lost 2 bases and J lost 3, with 8 bases in between. Germline V gives CDR1 SGHVS, CDR2 FQNEAQ. This CDR3 is built from 14 residues.

This clonotype was recorded a few times. The chain links TRBV5-6 to TRBJ1-2, with TRBD1 identical over 10 bases. Losses at the gene ends were 3 bases for V and 3 bases for J; bases not matched to a gene: 8. Germline assignment: CDR1 SGHDT and CDR2 YYEEEE. The CDR3 spans 16 residues. The chain's CDR3 is CASSYQRDRGHYGYTF. DNA of the CDR3: TGTGCCAGCAGCTACCAACGGGACAGGGGTCACTATGGCTACACCTTC.

In its sample, this clonotype was seen once. This may come from a read error, since a much larger clone is one base off. The rearrangement uses TRBV3-1 and TRBJ2-7; D remains ambiguous. The germline V gene has CDR1 LGHDT and CDR2 YNNKEL (reference sequence). The germline V and J ends were trimmed by 2 bases and 0 bases, with 5 bases remaining between them. The CDR3 spans 13 residues. The CDR3 region has the DNA TGTGCCAGCAGCCAACCAATCTCCTACGAGCAGTACTTC. It specifies CASSQPISYEQYF.

The CDR3 spells CASSYLARADYEQYF. DNA for the CDR3: TGTGCCAGCAGTTACCTGGCCAGGGCTGACTACGAGCAGTACTTC. This sequence joins TRBV6-2 or TRBV6-3 and TRBJ2-7, with D maybe TRBD1 (5 bases). Germline lookup yields CDR1 MNHEY and CDR2 SVGEGT. Trimming took off 2 bases at V and 3 bases at J, with 14 bases between the two ends. The CDR3 spans 15 residues.

A note on this clonotype: This may be a read error, as it is one base from a much larger clone. The chain couples TRBV6-2 or TRBV6-3 to TRBJ1-3, with D possibly matching TRBD1 (5 bases). The CDR3 is 15 amino acids. Germline CDR1 and CDR2: MNHEY and SVGEGT. V lost 5 bases and J lost 4, with 15 bases in between. In nucleotides, the CDR3 is TGTGCCAGCAGTACCGGGGCAAGGGACGGAAACACCATATATTTT. Residues: CASSTGARDGNTIYF.

This chain joins TRBV12-3 or TRBV12-4 and TRBJ2-1; 11 bases are a match to TRBD2. Trimming took 6 bases from V and 5 from J; bases not matched to a gene: 6. CDR3 length: 15 amino acids. This CDR3 reads CASRAGLAADNEQFF. CDR3 bases: TGTGCCAGCAGGGCGGGACTAGCGGCAGACAATGAGCAGTTCTTC.

This clonotype appeared many times. V gene TRBV27 combines with J gene TRBJ2-1, with unresolved D. Trimming pared 7 bases from V and 9 bases from J, leaving 22 bases between. Germline CDR1 reads MNHEY; CDR2 reads SMNVEV (reference sequence). There are 15 residues in the CDR3. As DNA, the CDR3 is TGTGCCAGCACGGATAGACGGCAGGTGCTTGGTGAGCAGTTCTTC. Protein sequence: CASTDRRQVLGEQFF.

This clonotype has more than one count but fewer than ten. The chain employs TRBV15 and TRBJ1-5; D perhaps matches TRBD1 (5 bases). Germline CDR1 LNHNV, CDR2 YYDKDF (reference sequence). There are 15 residues in the CDR3. V shed 0 bases and J shed 2 bases, with 8 bases lying between them. CDR3 nucleotide sequence: TGTGCCACCAGCAGAGAGAGGGGTGGCAATCAGCCCCAGCATTTT. Translated, it gives CATSRERGGNQPQHF. Full variable domain (outside the CDR3, taken from reference TRBV15 and TRBJ1-5): DAMVIQNPRYQVTQFGKPVTLSCSQTLNHNVMYWYQQKSSQAPKLLFHYYDKDFNNEADTPDNFQSRRPNTSFCFLDIRSPGLGDTAMYLCATSRERGGNQPQHFGDGTRLSIL.

V is TRBV27 and J is TRBJ1-5; D ambiguous. Trimming took off 0 bases at V and 4 bases at J, with 7 bases between the two ends. Germline V lookup: CDR1 MNHEY, CDR2 SMNVEV (reference sequence). The CDR3 totals 14 residues. Written as DNA, the CDR3 is TGTGCCAGCAGTTTATCTGACGGGAATCAGCCCCAGCATTTT. Amino acid sequence: CASSLSDGNQPQHF.

This clonotype occurred many times. This chain links TRBV7-2 with TRBJ2-7; tentative D call: TRBD2 (7 bases). Trimming cost V 5 bases and J 3 bases, with 14 bases left between them. This CDR3 spans 14 amino acids. In germline, CDR1 is SGHTA, CDR2 FQGNSA. DNA of the CDR3: TGTGCCAGCAGCCCATGGGGGGGCAGCTACGAGCAGTACTTC. Amino acids: CASSPWGGSYEQYF. Combining the CDR3 with reference TRBV7-2 and TRBJ2-7 gives the whole variable domain GAGVSQSPSNKVTEKGKDVELRCDPISGHTALYWYRQSLGQGLEFLIYFQGNSAPDKSGLPSDRFSAERTGGSVSTLTIQRTQQEDSAVYLCASSPWGGSYEQYFGPGTRLTVT.

This chain links TRBV20-1 with TRBJ2-1; TRBD2 aligns across 8 bases. The trim removed 3 bases at V and 3 bases at J, leaving 7 bases unmatched. The germline gives CDR1 DFQATT, CDR2 SNEGSKA (reference sequence). The CDR3 contains 15 residues. The DNA of the CDR3 is TGCAGTGCTAGGACTCGGAGCGGGAGCTACAATGAGCAGTTCTTC. This translates into CSARTRSGSYNEQFF.

The rearrangement links TRBV9 to TRBJ2-7, with a possible D match to TRBD1 (5 bases). The length of the CDR3 is 12 residues. Germline CDR1 and CDR2: SGDLS and YYNGEE. Between the trimmed V and J ends, which lost 3 bases and 3 bases, there was a span of 7 bases. This chain's CDR3 is CASSADNYEQYF. The CDR3, as DNA: TGTGCCAGCAGCGCGGACAACTACGAGCAGTACTTC.

The chain joins TRBV19 to TRBJ2-1; TRBD2 matches 8 bases. V lost 2 bases and J lost 4; bases outside the gene matches: 4. Germline values: CDR1 LNHDA, CDR2 SQIVND (reference sequence). This CDR3 region has 15 residues. CDR3 nucleotide sequence: TGTGCCAGTAGTATAACTAGCGGACCTTACAATGAGCAGTTCTTC. It is translated as CASSITSGPYNEQFF.